This TCR beta chain was captured by sequencing in a study of blood T cell repertoires in COVID-19. Study overall: Spain, Italy and the United States supplied samples that represented acute and convalescent COVID-19. T cells, B-cell-depleted T cells, or PBMCs supplied cDNA or gDNA.

Data came from immunoSEQ multiplex PCR; TCRdb stores just in-frame clones and leaves some out. The sample has tens of thousands of clones; about 80% are singletons. This CDR3 comprises 15 residues. V was cut by 0 bases and J by 7 bases, with 15 bases left in between. Germline CDR1 MNHEY, CDR2 SVGAGI. The chain couples TRBV6-5 to TRBJ1-2, with a weak D call TRBD1 (6 bases). Material: peripheral blood. This TCR was sampled from a man aged 55 to 70 with acute or convalescent COVID-19. CDR3 bases: TGTGCCAGCAGTTACTCCCCAGCAGGGGTTTTTGGCTACACCTTC. Encoded protein: CASSYSPAGVFGYTF.